The 32 T cell receptor beta chains in this list originate from one sample, sequenced in a study of CD8 T cells in ankylosing spondylitis. Each CDR3 protein is one row after TCRdb ran MiXCR on the 5' RACE reads. Of about 500,000 distinct CDR3 sequences listed, roughly 5% are singletons. Study findings and constraints: Fewer than 10 highly homologous variants made up a TCR beta motif that seemed to typify ankylosing spondylitis blood.

No antigen has been assigned to these receptors. Sequencing was carried out using blood, either unsorted or a sorted T cell fraction (not recorded which). These receptors were taken from a male donor with ankylosing spondylitis.

This clonotype showed up many times. Being one base from a much bigger clone, this may be a read error. The chain has TRBV7-2 and TRBJ2-2; D is unclear. V dropped 2 bases and J dropped 4 bases, with 5 bases sitting between them. This CDR3 has 13 residues. The germline V gene encodes CDR1 SGHTA and CDR2 FQGNSA. The CDR3, as DNA: TGTGCCAGCAGCTTAATGGGCACCGGGGAGCTGTTTTTT. Translating gives CASSLMGTGELFF.

In its sample, this clonotype was seen many times. The chain has TRBV20-1 and TRBJ2-1, with 11 bases identical to TRBD2. The junction had 3 bases not matched to a gene; V was cut back by 0 bases and J by 5 bases. This CDR3 is built from 15 residues. Germline V gene data show CDR1 as DFQATT and CDR2 as SNEGSKA (reference sequence). CDR3: CSARDSGGADNEQFF. DNA of the CDR3: TGCAGTGCTAGAGATAGCGGGGGGGCGGACAATGAGCAGTTCTTC.

This clonotype has a count of ten or more. This sequence joins TRBV20-1 and TRBJ1-5, with D possibly matching TRBD1 (5 bases). The ends were cut back, 3 bases at V and 6 bases at J, with 12 bases in the middle. Germline V lookup: CDR1 DFQATT, CDR2 SNEGSKA (reference sequence). The CDR3 totals 13 residues. The CDR3: CSASSGGGQPQHF. CDR3 DNA sequence: TGCAGTGCTAGTTCTGGGGGAGGTCAGCCCCAGCATTTT.

This sequence joins TRBV5-1 and TRBJ2-4; no clear D. Trimming left V 4 bases short and J 4 bases short, with 9 bases between. Looked up from germline, CDR1 is SGHRS and CDR2 is YFSETQ. The CDR3 consists of 13 residues. This CDR3 reads CASSLGEKNIQYF. The CDR3 bases are TGCGCCAGCAGCCTGGGTGAGAAAAACATTCAGTACTTC.

This clonotype was seen many times. The rearrangement joins TRBV2 to TRBJ2-7, with D unclear. There are 13 residues in the CDR3. Germline CDR1 and CDR2: SNHLY and FYNNEI. V was pared by 4 bases and J by 2 bases, with 9 bases between. For the CDR3, the DNA is TGTGCCAGCAGTGGGCTAGGGACCTACGAGCAGTACTTC. Protein product: CASSGLGTYEQYF.

Ten or more counts support this clonotype. This sequence joins TRBV5-6 and TRBJ2-3, with TRBD1 matching over 9 bases. The germline CDR1 and CDR2 sequences are SGHDT and YYEEEE. The trim removed 4 bases at V and 1 base at J, leaving 7 bases unmatched. The CDR3 totals 16 residues. The DNA for the CDR3 is TGTGCCAGCAGCCTTGGATGGACAGGGGGCACAGATACGCAGTATTTT. Residues: CASSLGWTGGTDTQYF.

This clonotype was observed at least ten times. The chain employs TRBV20-1 and TRBJ2-2; D assignment may be TRBD1 or TRBD2 (5 bases each). The CDR3 totals 14 residues. V lost 8 bases, J lost 5 bases, and 18 bases lay in between. CDR1 DFQATT and CDR2 SNEGSKA come from the germline V gene (reference sequence). In nucleotides, the CDR3 is TGCAGTACCAAAGGGCAGGGAGAAACCGGGGAGCTGTTTTTT. It specifies CSTKGQGETGELFF.

This clonotype was observed at least ten times. The rearrangement uses TRBV7-9 and TRBJ1-1; D is unresolved. The V end lost 2 bases, the J end lost 4 bases, and 11 bases lay between the germline ends. There are 14 residues in the CDR3. Germline CDR1 reads SEHNR; CDR2 reads FQNEAQ (reference sequence). In DNA, the CDR3 is TGTGCCAGCAGCTTAACCGGGCGAGGCACTGAAGCTTTCTTT. It specifies CASSLTGRGTEAFF.

J is TRBJ2-5 and V is TRBV20-1, with D possibly being TRBD2 (6 bases). The CDR3 loop spans 13 amino acids. From germline, CDR1 is DFQATT and CDR2 SNEGSKA (reference sequence). Trimming stripped 1 base from V and 2 bases from J, with 8 bases between. The CDR3: CSARGTKQETQYF. As DNA, the CDR3 is TGCAGTGCTAGAGGGACTAAACAAGAGACCCAGTACTTC.

Many counts were recorded for this clonotype. The chain joins TRBV25-1 to TRBJ2-7; 12 bases map to TRBD1. CDR3 length equals 13 residues. The germline gives CDR1 MGHDK, CDR2 SYGVNS. V gave up 9 bases and J gave up 5 bases; unmatched junction bases: 5. CDR3: CASQGQGADEQYF. CDR3 nucleotide sequence: TGTGCCAGTCAGGGACAGGGGGCGGACGAGCAGTACTTC.

Only a few counts were recorded for this clonotype. This chain joins TRBV20-1 and TRBJ1-5; D call uncertain. The CDR3 contains 12 residues. The V gene's germline CDR1 is DFQATT and CDR2 SNEGSKA (reference sequence). V was clipped by 3 bases and J by 6 bases, with 9 bases between them. Here the CDR3 DNA reads TGCAGTGCTAGTTGGGGTATTCAGCCCCAGCATTTT. Translation: CSASWGIQPQHF.

The sample holds many counts of this clonotype. The rearrangement uses TRBV7-6 and TRBJ2-7; D uncertain. This CDR3 spans 14 amino acids. Germline V gene lookup returns CDR1 SGHVS and CDR2 FNYEAQ. Trimming shortened V by 1 base and J by 0 bases, and 7 bases separated the two germline ends. DNA for the CDR3: TGTGCCAGCAGCTTAGATGAGGTCTCCTACGAGCAGTACTTC. It specifies CASSLDEVSYEQYF.

This clonotype was counted many times. The rearrangement joins TRBV27 to TRBJ2-1; no reliable D call. The germline V gene encodes CDR1 MNHEY and CDR2 SMNVEV (reference sequence). V lost 3 bases, J lost 7 bases, and 13 bases lay in between. CDR3 size: 14 residues. The CDR3 reads CASSFLGYVNEQFF. The DNA for the CDR3 is TGTGCCAGCAGTTTTTTAGGGTATGTTAATGAGCAGTTCTTC.

Only a few counts were recorded for this clonotype. The chain employs TRBV11-2 and TRBJ2-1, with D perhaps TRBD2 (5 bases). The V gene's germline CDR1 is SGHAT and CDR2 FQNNGV. The CDR3 runs 11 residues. Trimming stripped 5 bases from V and 9 bases from J, with 8 bases between. The CDR3 region is CASSLALEQFF. CDR3 nucleotide sequence: TGTGCCAGCAGCCTAGCTCTTGAGCAGTTCTTC.

This clonotype came up many times. This chain joins TRBV20-1 and TRBJ1-4; D unclear. There are 13 residues in the CDR3. CDR1 and CDR2 (germline): DFQATT, SNEGSKA (reference sequence). Deletions cut 7 bases from V and 6 bases from J, with 15 bases between. This chain's CDR3 is CSGGPDRYEKLFF. CDR3 DNA sequence: TGCAGTGGTGGACCGGACCGTTATGAAAAACTGTTTTTT.

Only a few counts were recorded for this clonotype. The rearrangement joins TRBV3-1 to TRBJ2-1, with 8 bases fitting TRBD2. CDR3 size: 15 residues. With V trimmed by 5 bases and J by 7 bases, 10 bases remained unmatched. Germline V lookup: CDR1 LGHDT, CDR2 YNNKEL (reference sequence). The CDR3 reads CASSLLAALENEQFF. The CDR3 nucleotides read TGTGCCAGCAGCTTACTAGCGGCCTTGGAAAATGAGCAGTTCTTC.

This clonotype has at least ten counts. This chain uses TRBV5-1 with TRBJ2-7; tentative D call: TRBD1 (5 bases). The CDR3 runs to 14 residues. Trimming took off 3 bases at V and 7 bases at J, with 17 bases between the two ends. Germline V gene lookup returns CDR1 SGHRS and CDR2 YFSETQ. DNA for the CDR3: TGCGCCAGCAGCTCTAGGGGTAGACCAGAGGAGCAGTACTTC. It encodes CASSSRGRPEEQYF. Using reference TRBV5-1 and TRBJ2-7 for the parts outside the CDR3, the full variable domain is KAGVTQTPRYLIKTRGQQVTLSCSPISGHRSVSWYQQTPGQGLQFLFEYFSETQRNKGNFPGRFSGRQFSNSRSEMNVSTLELGDSALYLCASSSRGRPEEQYFGPGTRLTVT.

This clonotype was recorded many times. This sequence joins TRBV6-5 and TRBJ1-6; D is possibly TRBD1 (5 bases). This CDR3 has 16 amino acids. V lost 2 bases, J lost 9 bases, and 17 bases lay in between. The V gene's germline CDR1 is MNHEY and CDR2 SVGAGI. CDR3: CASSYGLGGTGSPLHF. The CDR3 bases are TGTGCCAGCAGTTACGGGTTGGGGGGGACGGGTTCACCCCTCCACTTT.

This clonotype was seen only a few times. The rearrangement joins TRBV30 to TRBJ2-3; D is possibly TRBD1 (5 bases). This CDR3 spans 12 amino acids. Per germline, CDR1 GTSNPN and CDR2 SVGIG (reference sequence). The V end lost 5 bases, the J end lost 3 bases, and 9 bases lay between the germline ends. CDR3: CAWGARTDTQYF. In DNA form, the CDR3 reads TGTGCCTGGGGGGCACGAACAGATACGCAGTATTTT.

This clonotype was recorded many times. The chain carries TRBV4-2 and TRBJ2-7; D possibly matches TRBD1 or TRBD2 (7 bases each). The CDR3 runs to 14 residues. The V gene's germline CDR1 is LGHNA and CDR2 YNFKEQ. V lost 4 bases, J lost 4 bases, and 14 bases lay in between. The CDR3 protein is CASSPYRGGYEQYF. CDR3 DNA sequence: TGTGCCAGCAGCCCGTACAGGGGAGGGTACGAGCAGTACTTC.

This clonotype was counted many times. The chain uses TRBV9 and TRBJ2-7; D gene ambiguous. CDR1 SGDLS and CDR2 YYNGEE come from the germline V gene. The CDR3 extends over 13 amino acids. Between the trimmed V and J ends, which lost 0 bases and 3 bases, there was a span of 7 bases. CDR3 protein: CASSVDFGYEQYF. Here the CDR3 DNA reads TGTGCCAGCAGCGTAGATTTTGGCTACGAGCAGTACTTC.

This clonotype was observed a single time. This rearrangement joins TRBV7-9 to TRBJ2-3; TRBD1 or TRBD2 may be the D gene (5 bases each). Trimming stripped 8 bases from V and 5 bases from J, with 11 bases between. The CDR3 is 12 residues long. CDR1 and CDR2 from the germline V gene are SEHNR and FQNEAQ (reference sequence). CDR3 in DNA: TGTGCCAGCGGGGGACCGGGAGATACGCAGTATTTT. Translation gives CASGGPGDTQYF.

Many counts were recorded for this clonotype. The CDR3 sequence: CASSLTHNTEAFF. CDR3 nucleotides: TGTGCCAGCAGTTTAACGCACAACACTGAAGCTTTCTTT. V usage is TRBV12-3 or TRBV12-4 and J usage is TRBJ1-1; D unresolved. V dropped 2 bases and J dropped 2 bases, with 6 bases sitting between them. The CDR3 loop spans 13 amino acids.

This clonotype was counted many times. This sequence joins TRBV5-1 and TRBJ1-1; no firm D call. Germline V CDR1 and CDR2: SGHRS, YFSETQ. Trimming left V 2 bases short and J 6 bases short, with 11 bases between. The CDR3 consists of 13 residues. For the CDR3, the DNA is TGCGCCAGCAGCTTAGGTCCAGAGGCTGAAGCTTTCTTT. Its translation is CASSLGPEAEAFF.

This clonotype was found many times. The chain uses TRBV24-1 and TRBJ2-3; 9 bases agree with TRBD1. Germline V gene lookup returns CDR1 KGHDR and CDR2 SFDVKD. There are 16 residues in the CDR3. The V and J ends lost 3 bases and 3 bases, in that order; junction bases with no gene match: 6. The DNA of the CDR3 is TGTGCCACCAGTGATCCGGGACAGGGAATGACAGATACGCAGTATTTT. Amino acids: CATSDPGQGMTDTQYF.

This clonotype was counted many times. The gene calls are TRBV4-3 and TRBJ2-7; 8 positions agree with TRBD1. The CDR3 has 15 residues. Trimming took 3 bases from V and 0 from J; bases not matched to a gene: 4. The germline CDR1 and CDR2 sequences are LGHNA and YSLEER. For the CDR3, the DNA is TGCGCCAGCAGCCAGAAGACAGGGGCCTCCTACGAGCAGTACTTC. It yields the protein CASSQKTGASYEQYF.

There are a few counts of this clonotype. This sequence joins TRBV14 and TRBJ2-3; tentatively, D is TRBD1 or TRBD2 (5 bases each). V was cut by 4 bases and J by 2 bases, with 16 bases left in between. The CDR3 covers 16 residues. Germline V gives CDR1 SGHDN, CDR2 FVKESK. The CDR3 sequence: CASSPYSGTYTDTQYF. CDR3 DNA sequence: TGTGCCAGCAGCCCTTACTCGGGGACCTACACAGATACGCAGTATTTT.

DNA for the CDR3: TGCAGTGCCCCTCTAGCGGGAGGCTACCACAATGAGCAGTTCTTC. Protein sequence: CSAPLAGGYHNEQFF. The chain has TRBV20-1 and TRBJ2-1; TRBD2 matches at 11 bases. V lost 6 bases to trimming and J lost 5 bases; unmatched junction nucleotides: 9. Germline CDR1 is DFQATT and CDR2 is SNEGSKA (reference sequence). The length of the CDR3 is 15 residues.

This clonotype showed up many times. V gene TRBV6-5 combines with J gene TRBJ1-1; a weak D match, TRBD1 (6 bases). The ends were cut back, 0 bases at V and 7 bases at J, with 12 bases in the middle. The CDR3 is 14 residues long. Germline V gene sequence: CDR1 MNHEY, CDR2 SVGAGI. The CDR3 protein is CASSYSIRGGEAFF. In DNA form, the CDR3 reads TGTGCCAGCAGTTACTCGATCAGGGGAGGTGAAGCTTTCTTT.

This clonotype appeared many times. DNA of the CDR3: TGTGCCAGCAGTTACTCGGGCCGGGGGCAGGTCTACGAGCAGTACTTC. Translating gives CASSYSGRGQVYEQYF. V is TRBV6-2 or TRBV6-3 and J is TRBJ2-7; D is perhaps TRBD1 or TRBD2 (6 bases each). Trimming left V 0 bases short and J 3 bases short, with 15 bases between. Germline lookup yields CDR1 MNHEY and CDR2 SVGEGT. The CDR3 sequence is 16 residues long.

This clonotype was recorded many times. V and J are TRBV4-3 and TRBJ1-5; D unclear. Looked up from germline, CDR1 is LGHNA and CDR2 is YSLEER. This CDR3 is 14 amino acids long. Trimming pared 0 bases from V and 6 bases from J, leaving 9 bases between. The CDR3 bases are TGCGCCAGCAGCCAAGATATAAGTGGTCAGCCCCAGCATTTT. This translates into CASSQDISGQPQHF.

This clonotype was seen at least ten times. The rearrangement uses TRBV11-2 and TRBJ2-4; tentative D call: TRBD2 (6 bases). The CDR3 is 14 amino acids. The V gene lost 2 bases and the J gene lost 5 bases, with 10 bases spanning the gap. Germline loops: CDR1 SGHAT, CDR2 FQNNGV. The CDR3 DNA reads TGTGCCAGCAGCTTAATGTGGGGGGAAAACATTCAGTACTTC. Translated: CASSLMWGENIQYF.